The TCR beta chain under discussion was sequenced for a study of shared clonotypes between healthy human individuals. With 3 bases removed from V and 2 bases from J, the gap between germline ends came to 9 bases. Germline CDR1 reads SGHRS; CDR2 reads YFSETQ. The CDR3 totals 13 residues. Sequencing used immunoSEQ multiplex PCR; TCRdb keeps in-frame clones, though not all of them. Found here are fewer than 3 million clones, under 95% of them singletons; the top ten hold 0.37%. This clonotype was obtained from a man aged 18-30 years in good health. Some clones in this sample may be carry-over from other donors' samples. The sample consisted of naive CD4+ T cells from PBMCs. Subset here: CD45RA+ positively selected. The chain is built from TRBV5-1 and TRBJ2-7; D is perhaps TRBD1 (6 bases). CDR3 amino acids: CASSSEGAYEQYF. The CDR3 DNA is TGCGCCAGCAGCTCCGAGGGGGCCTACGAGCAGTACTTC.